This T cell receptor beta chain stems from a study of blood T cell repertoires in COVID-19. Study context: Collection of acute and convalescent COVID-19 samples took place in the United States, Italy and Spain. PBMCs, B-cell-depleted T cells, or T cells provided the cDNA or gDNA that made up the material.

Participants were aged about 18 to 95 years, lived in under 30 US areas, and enrolled virtually. Clones were read by immunoSEQ multiplex PCR, and TCRdb kept only the in-frame ones, dropping some. There are some 260,000 clones in the sample; around 90% occur only once, and just under 6.5% lies in the top ten. Trimming took 4 bases from V and 7 from J, leaving 17 bases between them. The V gene's germline CDR1 is SGHRS and CDR2 YFSETQ. This CDR3 has 14 residues. This TCR came from a woman aged 25-40 years with acute COVID-19. This sequence joins TRBV5-1 and TRBJ2-5; D might be TRBD1 (6 bases). The sequencing sample was made of PBMCs or T cells enriched from blood (not recorded which). The CDR3 DNA is TGCGCCAGCAGCCAGGGGACCAGTCCGGGGACCCAGTACTTC. This gives the protein CASSQGTSPGTQYF.